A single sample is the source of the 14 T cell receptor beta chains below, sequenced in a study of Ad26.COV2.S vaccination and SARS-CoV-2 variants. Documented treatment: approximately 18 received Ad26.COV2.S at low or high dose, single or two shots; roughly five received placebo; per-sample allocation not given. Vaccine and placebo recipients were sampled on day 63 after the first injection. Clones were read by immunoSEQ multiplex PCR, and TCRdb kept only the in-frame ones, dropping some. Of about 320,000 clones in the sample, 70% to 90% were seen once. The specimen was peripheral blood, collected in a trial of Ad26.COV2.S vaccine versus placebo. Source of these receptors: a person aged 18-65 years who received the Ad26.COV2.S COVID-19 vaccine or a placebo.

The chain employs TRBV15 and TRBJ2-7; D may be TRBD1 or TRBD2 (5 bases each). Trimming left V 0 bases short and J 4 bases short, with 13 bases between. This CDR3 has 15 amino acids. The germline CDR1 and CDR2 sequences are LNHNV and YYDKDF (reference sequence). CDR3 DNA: TGTGCCACCAGCAGAGATACAGGTTGGGAGTACGAGCAGTACTTC. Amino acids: CATSRDTGWEYEQYF.

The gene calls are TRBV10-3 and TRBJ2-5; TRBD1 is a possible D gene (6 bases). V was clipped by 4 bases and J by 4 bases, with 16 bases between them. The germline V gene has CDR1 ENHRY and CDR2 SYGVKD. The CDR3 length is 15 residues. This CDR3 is CAISARPGAGETQYF. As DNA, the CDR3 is TGTGCCATCAGTGCCCGCCCAGGGGCCGGAGAGACCCAGTACTTC.

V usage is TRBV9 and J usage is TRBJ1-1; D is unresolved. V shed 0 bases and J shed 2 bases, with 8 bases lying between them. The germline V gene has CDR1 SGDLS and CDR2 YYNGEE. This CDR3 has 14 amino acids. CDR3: CASSVGTTNTEAFF. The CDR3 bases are TGTGCCAGCAGCGTAGGTACGACAAACACTGAAGCTTTCTTT.

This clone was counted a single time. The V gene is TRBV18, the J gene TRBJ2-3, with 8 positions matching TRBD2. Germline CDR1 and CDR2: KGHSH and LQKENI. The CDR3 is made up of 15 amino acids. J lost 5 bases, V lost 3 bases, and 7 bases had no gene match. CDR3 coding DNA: TGTGCCAGCTCACCGGGACTAGAAATGGGAGATACGCAGTATTTT. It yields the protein CASSPGLEMGDTQYF.

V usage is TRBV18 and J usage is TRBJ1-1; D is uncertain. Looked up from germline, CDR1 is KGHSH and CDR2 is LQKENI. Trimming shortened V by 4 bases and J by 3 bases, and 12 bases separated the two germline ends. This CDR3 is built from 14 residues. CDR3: CASSQRQVDTEAFF. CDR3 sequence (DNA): TGTGCCAGCTCACAGCGGCAGGTTGACACTGAAGCTTTCTTT.

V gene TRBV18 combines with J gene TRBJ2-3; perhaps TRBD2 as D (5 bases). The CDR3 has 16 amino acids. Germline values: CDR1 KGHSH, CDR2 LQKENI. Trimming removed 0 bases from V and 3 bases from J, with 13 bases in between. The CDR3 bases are TGTGCCAGCTCACCACCGACCGGGCGGGTGACAGATACGCAGTATTTT. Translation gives CASSPPTGRVTDTQYF.

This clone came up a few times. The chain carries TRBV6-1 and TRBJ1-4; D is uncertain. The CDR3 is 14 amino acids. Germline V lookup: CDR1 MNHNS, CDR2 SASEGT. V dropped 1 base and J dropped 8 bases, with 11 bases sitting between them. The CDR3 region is CASSEGRSTEKLFF. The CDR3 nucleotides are TGTGCCAGCAGTGAAGGACGAAGCACCGAAAAACTGTTTTTT.

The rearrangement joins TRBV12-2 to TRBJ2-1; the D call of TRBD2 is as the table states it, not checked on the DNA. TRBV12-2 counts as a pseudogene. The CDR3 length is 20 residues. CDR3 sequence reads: CASRPRLRASGGAWYNEQFF. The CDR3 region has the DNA TGTGCAAGTCGCCCCCGTCTTCGAGCAAGCGGGGGGGCCTGGTACAATGAGCAGTTCTTC.

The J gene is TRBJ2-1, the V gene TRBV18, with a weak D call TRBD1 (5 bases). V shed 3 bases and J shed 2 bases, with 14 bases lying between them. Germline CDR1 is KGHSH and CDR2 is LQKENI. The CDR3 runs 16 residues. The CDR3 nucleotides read TGTGCCAGCTCACCCTTGAAAGGGGCCCCCTACAATGAGCAGTTCTTC. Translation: CASSPLKGAPYNEQFF.

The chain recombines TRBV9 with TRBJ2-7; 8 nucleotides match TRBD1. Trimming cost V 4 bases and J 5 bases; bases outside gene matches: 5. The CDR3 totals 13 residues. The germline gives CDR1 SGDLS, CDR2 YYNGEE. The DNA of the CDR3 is TGTGCCAGCAGCCCCAGGGGGCGGAACGAGCAGTACTTC. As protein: CASSPRGRNEQYF. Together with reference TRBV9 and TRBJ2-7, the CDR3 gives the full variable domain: DSGVTQTPKHLITATGQRVTLRCSPRSGDLSVYWYQQSLDQGLQFLIQYYNGEERAKGNILERFSAQQFPDLHSELNLSSLELGDSALYFCASSPRGRNEQYFGPGTRLTVT.

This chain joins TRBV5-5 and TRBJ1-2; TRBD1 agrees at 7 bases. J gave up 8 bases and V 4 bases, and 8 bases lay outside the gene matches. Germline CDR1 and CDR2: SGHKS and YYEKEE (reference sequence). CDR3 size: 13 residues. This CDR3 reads CASSPGQPGGYTF. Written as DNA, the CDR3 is TGTGCCAGCAGCCCGGGACAGCCCGGGGGCTACACCTTC.

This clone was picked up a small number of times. The DNA of the CDR3 is TGTGCCAGCAGACCACCACCCACGGGGGCGTACAATGAGCAGTTCTTC. Its protein product is CASRPPPTGAYNEQFF. The rearrangement joins TRBV2 to TRBJ2-1, with D tentatively TRBD1 or TRBD2 (6 bases each). V was cut by 6 bases and J by 4 bases, with 19 bases left in between. Germline V lookup: CDR1 SNHLY, CDR2 FYNNEI. The CDR3 spans 16 residues. Variable domain in full (rest from reference TRBV2 and TRBJ2-1): EPEVTQTPSHQVTQMGQEVILRCVPISNHLYFYWYRQILGQKVEFLVSFYNNEISEKSEIFDDQFSVERPDGSNFTLKIRSTKLEDSAMYFCASRPPPTGAYNEQFFGPGTRLTVL.

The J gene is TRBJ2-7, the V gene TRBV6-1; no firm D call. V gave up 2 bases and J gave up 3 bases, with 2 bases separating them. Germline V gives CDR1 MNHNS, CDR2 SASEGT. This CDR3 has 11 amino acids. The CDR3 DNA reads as TGTGCCAGCAGTGAAATCTACGAGCAGTACTTC. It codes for CASSEIYEQYF.

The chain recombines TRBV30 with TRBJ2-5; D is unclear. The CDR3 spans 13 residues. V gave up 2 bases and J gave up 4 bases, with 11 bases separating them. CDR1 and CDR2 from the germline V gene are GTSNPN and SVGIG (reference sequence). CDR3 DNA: TGTGCCTGGAGTTTGGGCCGGGCAGAGACCCAGTACTTC. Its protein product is CAWSLGRAETQYF.